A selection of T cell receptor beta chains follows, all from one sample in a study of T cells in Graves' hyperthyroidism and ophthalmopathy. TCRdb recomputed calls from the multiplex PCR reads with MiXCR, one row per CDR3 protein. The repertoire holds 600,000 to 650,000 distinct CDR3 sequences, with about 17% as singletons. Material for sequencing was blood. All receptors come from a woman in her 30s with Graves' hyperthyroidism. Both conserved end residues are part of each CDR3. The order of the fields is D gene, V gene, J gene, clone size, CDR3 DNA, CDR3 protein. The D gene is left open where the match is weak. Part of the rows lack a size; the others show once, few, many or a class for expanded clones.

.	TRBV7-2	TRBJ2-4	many	TGTGCCAGCAGCTCACTGGGGCCTACTGAGGGGACGCCGTTCGCCAAAAACATTCAGTACTTC	CASSSLGPTEGTPFAKNIQYF
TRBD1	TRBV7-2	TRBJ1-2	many	TGTGCCAGCAGCCCAGGGACAGGGCTAACCGGTGGCTACACCTTC	CASSPGTGLTGGYTF
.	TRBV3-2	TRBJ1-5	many	TGTGCCAGCAGCCAAGATCTAGACGGTCAGCCCCAGCATTTT	CASSQDLDGQPQHF
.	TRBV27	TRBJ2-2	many	TGTGCCAGCAGTTTATCGCACAGGAGTTCAACCGGGGAGCTGTTTTTT	CASSLSHRSSTGELFF
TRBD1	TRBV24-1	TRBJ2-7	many	TGTGCCACCAGTGCCCCAGGGGGCGAGCAGTACTTC	CATSAPGGEQYF
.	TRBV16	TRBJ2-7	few	TGTGCCAGCAGCCAATGGGCAGTATCAGACGAGCAGTACTTC	CASSQWAVSDEQYF
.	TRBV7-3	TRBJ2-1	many	TGTGCCAGCAGCCCCGGCTGGTACAATGAGCAGTTCTTC	CASSPGWYNEQFF
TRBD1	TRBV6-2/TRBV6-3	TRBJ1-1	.	TGTGCCAGCAGTTACGAGGCCGCGGGACAGGGGTACTCTGAAGCTTTCTTT	CASSYEAAGQGYSEAFF
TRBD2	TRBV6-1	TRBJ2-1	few	TGTGCCAGCAGTTTCACACATCCCCTAGCGGGAGGAGAACGTGAGCAGTTCTTC	CASSFTHPLAGGEREQFF
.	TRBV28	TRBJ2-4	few	TGTGCCAGCAGTTCCCTCCCTCGAGCTGCTCAGTACTTC	CASSSLPRAAQYF
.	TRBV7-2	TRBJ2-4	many	TGTGCCAGCAGCTTAGCTGAATCCCCAGGGGCCAAAAACATTCAGTACTTC	CASSLAESPGAKNIQYF
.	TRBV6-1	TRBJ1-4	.	TGTGCCAGCAGCTCAAGGTCAGAAGCTAATGAAAAACTGTTTTTT	CASSSRSEANEKLFF
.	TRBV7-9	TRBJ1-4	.	TGTGCCAGCAGCTTAGCCGGTGCAACTAATGAAAAACTGTTTTTT	CASSLAGATNEKLFF
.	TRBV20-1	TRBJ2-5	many	TGCAGTGCTCCTACTGGCAAGGAGACCCAGTACTTC	CSAPTGKETQYF
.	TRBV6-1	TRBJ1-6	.	TGTGCCAGCATGATGGGGATTTCACCCCTCCACTTT	CASMMGISPLHF
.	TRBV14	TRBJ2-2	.	TGTGCCAGCAGTCGACAAATTACCGGGGAGCTGTTTTTT	CASSRQITGELFF
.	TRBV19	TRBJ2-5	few	TGTGCCAGTAGTACCAGTCCAGGGCGGACGCGGTACTTC	CASSTSPGRTRYF
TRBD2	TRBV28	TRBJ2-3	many	TGTGCCAGCAGTTTTTTGCTAGCGGGAGTTCTCCTCACCACAGATACGCAGTATTTT	CASSFLLAGVLLTTDTQYF
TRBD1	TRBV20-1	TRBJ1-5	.	TGCAGTGCCCTTCCGGGACAGAACAATCAGCCCCAGCATTTT	CSALPGQNNQPQHF
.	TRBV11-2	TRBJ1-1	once	TGTGCCAGCAGCTTAGGTGGGGTGATAGCTTTCTTT	CASSLGGVIAFF
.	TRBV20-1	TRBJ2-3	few	TGCAGTGCCACCTTAGCAACAGATACGCAGTATTTT	CSATLATDTQYF
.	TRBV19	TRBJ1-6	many	TGTGCCAGTACCCCAGGGAGCTCCTATAATTCACCCCTCCACTTT	CASTPGSSYNSPLHF
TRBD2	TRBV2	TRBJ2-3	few	TGTGCCAGCAGCGACTCCCTAGCGGGAGGGACAGATACGCAGTATTTT	CASSDSLAGGTDTQYF
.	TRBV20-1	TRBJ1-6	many	TGCAGTGCTAGAGGAAAACCGATCTATAATTCACCCCTCCACTTT	CSARGKPIYNSPLHF
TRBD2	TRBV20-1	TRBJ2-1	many	TGCAGTGCTCCTATAGCGGGATCTTACAATGAGCAGTTCTTC	CSAPIAGSYNEQFF
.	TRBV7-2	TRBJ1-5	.	TGTGCCAGCAGCTTAAGATGGGGTCGCAATCAGCCCCAGCATTTT	CASSLRWGRNQPQHF
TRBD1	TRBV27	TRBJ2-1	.	TGTGCCAGCAGTTGGGGACAGGGGGGTACCTACAATGAGCAGTTCTTC	CASSWGQGGTYNEQFF
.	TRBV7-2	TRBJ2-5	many	TGTGCCAGCAGCTTAGATCCCCTCGCTCTAGCGCTAAAAAGAGAGACCCAGTACTTC	CASSLDPLALALKRETQYF
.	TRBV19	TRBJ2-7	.	TGTGCCAGTAGTATGTGGTCCGGACAAATTGAGCAGTACTTC	CASSMWSGQIEQYF
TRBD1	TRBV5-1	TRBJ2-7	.	TGCGCCAGCAGCTTGGGACAGGGGAGTGCCTACGAGCAGTACTTC	CASSLGQGSAYEQYF
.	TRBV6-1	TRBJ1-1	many	TGTGCCAGCCTCCCGGTGGGGTCGGGCACTGAAGCTTTCTTT	CASLPVGSGTEAFF
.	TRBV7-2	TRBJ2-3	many	TGTGCCAGCAGCTTCGGTGGAGGTACACAGGATACGCAGTATTTT	CASSFGGGTQDTQYF
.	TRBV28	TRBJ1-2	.	TGTGCCAGCAGAGAACTGGGGGCCGGCTATGGCTACACCTTC	CASRELGAGYGYTF
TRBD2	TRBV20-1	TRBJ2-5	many	TGCAGTGCACAGATCGCGGGAGGCGTAGAGACCCAGTACTTC	CSAQIAGGVETQYF
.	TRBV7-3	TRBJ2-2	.	TGTGCCAGCAGGAGACAACTGGCGAACACCGGGGAGCTGTTTTTT	CASRRQLANTGELFF
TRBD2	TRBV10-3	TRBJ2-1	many	TGTGCCATCAAGTCGAGTAGCGGGAAAGGTGAGCAGTTCTTC	CAIKSSSGKGEQFF
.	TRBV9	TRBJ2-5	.	TGTGCCAGCAGCGTAGGGGGGACTCCGCGGGTAGAGACCCAGTACTTC	CASSVGGTPRVETQYF
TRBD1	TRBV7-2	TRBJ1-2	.	TGTGCCAGCAGCTACGACAGGGACCTACGGGGTGGCTACACCTTC	CASSYDRDLRGGYTF
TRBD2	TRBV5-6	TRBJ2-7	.	TGTGCCAGCAGCCATTCCGGACTAGGGACCGGGTACGAGCAGTACTTC	CASSHSGLGTGYEQYF
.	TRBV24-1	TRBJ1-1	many	TGTGCCACCAGGCATCGGTGGAACACTGAAGCTTTCTTT	CATRHRWNTEAFF
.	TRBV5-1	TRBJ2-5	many	TGCGCCAGCAGTCCTGGCGGTATTGGGCGAGAGACCCAGTACTTC	CASSPGGIGRETQYF
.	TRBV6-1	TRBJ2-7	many	TGTGCCAGCAGCCCTAACCCCTACGAGCAGTACTTC	CASSPNPYEQYF
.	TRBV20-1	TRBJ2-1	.	TGCAGTGCTTTCCGGGACTTTTCCTACAATGAGCAGTTCTTC	CSAFRDFSYNEQFF